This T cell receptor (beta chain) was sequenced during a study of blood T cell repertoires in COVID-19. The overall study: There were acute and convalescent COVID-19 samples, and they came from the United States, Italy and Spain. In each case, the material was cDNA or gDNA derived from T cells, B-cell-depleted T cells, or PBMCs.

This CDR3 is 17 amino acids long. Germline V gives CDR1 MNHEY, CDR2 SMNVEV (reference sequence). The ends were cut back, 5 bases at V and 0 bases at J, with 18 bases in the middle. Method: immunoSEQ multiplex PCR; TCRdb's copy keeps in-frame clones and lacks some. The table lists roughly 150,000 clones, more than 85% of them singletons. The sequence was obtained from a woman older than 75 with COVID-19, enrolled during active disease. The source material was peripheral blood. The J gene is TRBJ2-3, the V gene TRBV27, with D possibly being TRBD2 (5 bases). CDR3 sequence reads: CASSTPGLAVSTDTQYF. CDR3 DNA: TGTGCCAGCAGTACCCCCGGGCTAGCAGTTAGCACAGATACGCAGTATTTT.